One and the same sample provided the 15 T cell receptor beta chains below, sequenced in a study of CD8 T cells in ankylosing spondylitis. Each CDR3 protein is one row after TCRdb ran MiXCR on the 5' RACE reads. The top ten clones hold approximately 5% of a sample with approximately 250,000 distinct CDR3 sequences, over 7% of them seen once. Sequenced sample: blood, either unsorted or a sorted T cell fraction (not recorded which). The receptors stem from a female donor with ankylosing spondylitis or in good health (not recorded which).

This clonotype occurred many times. The J gene is TRBJ1-4, the V gene TRBV5-1; D call uncertain. The V gene lost 0 bases and the J gene lost 6 bases, with 3 bases spanning the gap. CDR3 size: 12 residues. Germline lookup yields CDR1 SGHRS and CDR2 YFSETQ. This chain's CDR3 is CASSLEDEKLFF. The CDR3 nucleotides read TGCGCCAGCAGCTTGGAAGATGAAAAACTGTTTTTT.

This clonotype was counted ten times or more. The chain carries TRBV27 and TRBJ1-1, with 8 bases fitting TRBD1. The CDR3 is 14 residues long. With V trimmed by 7 bases and J by 5 bases, 9 bases remained unmatched. Germline V lookup: CDR1 MNHEY, CDR2 SMNVEV (reference sequence). The CDR3 DNA reads as TGTGCCAGCATCCAGGGGGCGCGGGGGACTGAAGCTTTCTTT. It codes for CASIQGARGTEAFF.

This clonotype was detected many times. The genes are TRBV20-1 and TRBJ2-2; 8 nucleotides agree with TRBD2. Per germline, CDR1 DFQATT and CDR2 SNEGSKA (reference sequence). The CDR3 consists of 15 residues. The trim removed 0 bases at V and 6 bases at J, leaving 6 bases unmatched. This CDR3 reads CSARDQRERSGELFF. The DNA of the CDR3 is TGCAGTGCTAGAGATCAGCGGGAGAGGTCCGGGGAGCTGTTTTTT.

This clonotype appeared many times. CDR3 sequence reads: CSADTSGSTDTQYF. In DNA form, the CDR3 reads TGCAGTGCGGATACTAGCGGTAGCACAGATACGCAGTATTTT. The J gene is TRBJ2-3, the V gene TRBV20-1; the match to TRBD2 covers 8 bases. J gave up 0 bases and V 6 bases, and 5 bases lay outside the gene matches. Germline CDR1 reads DFQATT; CDR2 reads SNEGSKA (reference sequence). CDR3 size: 14 residues.

This clonotype was observed many times. J is TRBJ2-2 and V is TRBV28; 10 bases are shared with TRBD1. The V and J ends lost 2 bases and 6 bases, in that order; junction bases with no gene match: 21. This CDR3 is 21 amino acids long. Germline V gene data show CDR1 as MDHEN and CDR2 as SYDVKM. DNA for the CDR3: TGTGCCAGCAGTTTAAATAGGGGACAGGGGACTTTAGGGTCCTTTTCCGGGGAGCTGTTTTTT. Its translation is CASSLNRGQGTLGSFSGELFF.

The chain is built from TRBV4-1 and TRBJ2-7; tentative D call: TRBD1 (6 bases). This CDR3 is built from 16 residues. Germline V gene data show CDR1 as MGHRA and CDR2 as YSYEKL. Trimming stripped 0 bases from V and 6 bases from J, with 18 bases between. CDR3 protein: CASSQEVWTVTTEQYF. The CDR3, as DNA: TGCGCCAGCAGCCAAGAAGTCTGGACAGTTACTACCGAGCAGTACTTC.

This clonotype appeared many times. The chain has TRBV25-1 and TRBJ1-1; unclear D gene. The CDR3 loop spans 15 amino acids. Germline V gene sequence: CDR1 MGHDK, CDR2 SYGVNS. Trimming took off 3 bases at V and 1 base at J, with 12 bases between the two ends. The CDR3 bases are TGTGCCAGCAGTGAGAGAGGGAGATCGAACACTGAAGCTTTCTTT. It specifies CASSERGRSNTEAFF. Filled out from reference TRBV25-1 and TRBJ1-1, the complete variable domain reads EADIYQTPRYLVIGTGKKITLECSQTMGHDKMYWYQQDPGMELHLIHYSYGVNSTEKGDLSSESTVSRIRTEHFPLTLESARPSHTSQYLCASSERGRSNTEAFFGQGTRLTVV.

The sample holds a few counts of this clonotype. This chain links TRBV13 with TRBJ2-5; D gene uncertain. The length of the CDR3 is 13 residues. Germline V gene data show CDR1 as PRHDT and CDR2 as FYEKMQ (reference sequence). Trimming shortened V by 4 bases and J by 1 base, and 7 bases separated the two germline ends. As DNA, the CDR3 is TGTGCCAGCAGCTCGCGGATCCAAGAGACCCAGTACTTC. Amino acid sequence: CASSSRIQETQYF.

This clonotype has only a few counts. The V and J genes are TRBV14 and TRBJ1-6; D is unclear. The CDR3 has 15 amino acids. Trimming removed 4 bases from V and 5 bases from J, with 12 bases in between. Germline loops: CDR1 SGHDN, CDR2 FVKESK. CDR3 nucleotide sequence: TGTGCCAGCAGCCCCAGGCGGCAGAATAATTCACCCCTCCACTTT. This sequence encodes CASSPRRQNNSPLHF.

This clonotype appeared many times. This chain uses TRBV7-9 with TRBJ2-7; D is unresolved. Trimming took 1 base from V and 6 from J, leaving 4 bases between them. This CDR3 comprises 11 residues. Germline lookup yields CDR1 SEHNR and CDR2 FQNEAQ (reference sequence). CDR3: CASSLVSEQYF. DNA for the CDR3: TGTGCCAGCAGCTTAGTCTCCGAGCAGTACTTC.

This clonotype was detected ten times or more. The chain has TRBV5-1 and TRBJ1-3, with D possibly matching TRBD1 (6 bases). Trimming took off 4 bases at V and 7 bases at J, with 21 bases between the two ends. Germline V gene sequence: CDR1 SGHRS, CDR2 YFSETQ. The CDR3 contains 16 residues. CDR3 sequence (DNA): TGCGCCAGCAGCCCTCAGGGAGGCAGGGGCAAGAACACCATATATTTT. Translation: CASSPQGGRGKNTIYF.

This clonotype showed up many times. DNA for the CDR3: TGCGCCAGCAGCCAAGAGCCGGAGATGTACTACAATGAGCAGTTCTTC. This translates into CASSQEPEMYYNEQFF. The rearrangement links TRBV4-1 to TRBJ2-1; D remains ambiguous. Germline assignment: CDR1 MGHRA and CDR2 YSYEKL. The length of the CDR3 is 16 residues. V gave up 0 bases and J gave up 3 bases, with 12 bases separating them.

This clonotype was picked up many times. This chain joins TRBV11-2 and TRBJ2-1; no clear D gene. The CDR3 totals 13 residues. CDR1 and CDR2 from the germline V gene are SGHAT and FQNNGV. V was clipped by 4 bases and J by 4 bases, with 8 bases between them. For the CDR3, the DNA is TGTGCCAGCAGCTCCTACAGTTACAATGAGCAGTTCTTC. Translated: CASSSYSYNEQFF.

The chain has TRBV4-2 and TRBJ2-1; 9 nucleotides line up with TRBD2. The ends lost 4 bases at V and 7 bases at J; junction bases unmatched: 20. The germline V gene encodes CDR1 LGHNA and CDR2 YNFKEQ. The CDR3 totals 19 residues. The CDR3 loop is CASSPAPYLAGEGRNEQFF. DNA for the CDR3: TGTGCCAGCAGCCCCGCCCCCTATTTAGCGGGAGAAGGAAGAAATGAGCAGTTCTTC.

This clonotype was seen only a few times. The chain has TRBV19 and TRBJ2-1; TRBD2 might be the D (5 bases). This CDR3 is built from 13 residues. From germline, CDR1 is LNHDA and CDR2 SQIVND (reference sequence). V was clipped by 1 base and J by 9 bases, with 10 bases between them. CDR3 amino acids: CASSIGAEGEQFF. CDR3 DNA sequence: TGTGCCAGTAGTATAGGAGCCGAGGGTGAGCAGTTCTTC.